The 20 T cell receptor beta chains below come from one sample, sequenced in a study of cytomegalovirus exposure and HLA in healthy donors. PCR used 60 Vbeta primers and 13 Jbeta primers. Generated by immunoSEQ multiplex PCR, the TCRdb table keeps only in-frame clones and is missing some. Counted here are approximately 110,000 clones, less than 90% occurring once; the ten biggest clones make up around 0.24%. Sample: PBMCs. Receptors were obtained from a man aged 50 or older in good health and CMV-seronegative.

The sample holds a few counts of this clone. The chain joins TRBV28 to TRBJ2-3, with 11 nucleotides matching TRBD2. Germline lookup yields CDR1 MDHEN and CDR2 SYDVKM. V was pared by 4 bases and J by 4 bases, with 7 bases of the junction left unmatched. This CDR3 is built from 16 residues. The CDR3 region has the DNA TGTGCCAGCAGTTCCCAACTAGCGGGAGCTCCAGATACGCAGTATTTT. Its protein product is CASSSQLAGAPDTQYF.

This clone was recorded only once. The chain carries TRBV5-6 and TRBJ2-1, with 10 bases that match TRBD1. The CDR3 contains 14 residues. Germline CDR1 reads SGHDT; CDR2 reads YYEEEE. Trimming cost V 3 bases and J 7 bases; bases outside gene matches: 4. In DNA, the CDR3 is TGTGCCAGCAGCTCCCGGGACAGGGGTAATGAGCAGTTCTTC. Its translation is CASSSRDRGNEQFF.

This clone was seen just once. The chain joins TRBV10-2 to TRBJ2-7, with 9 bases matching TRBD1. CDR3 length: 13 residues. Germline CDR1 reads WSHSY; CDR2 reads SAAADI. Unmatched junction bases numbered 5, after V lost 6 bases and J lost 5 bases. CDR3 amino acids: CASRLQGADEQYF. The CDR3 DNA sequence: TGCGCCAGCAGGTTACAGGGGGCCGACGAGCAGTACTTC.

The gene calls are TRBV28 and TRBJ2-7; 9 bases agree with TRBD2. V was pared by 8 bases and J by 5 bases, with 7 bases of the junction left unmatched. The CDR3 spans 13 residues. Looked up from germline, CDR1 is MDHEN and CDR2 is SYDVKM. The CDR3 spells CASAGGPANEQYF. The CDR3 DNA sequence: TGTGCCAGCGCGGGGGGGCCAGCCAACGAGCAGTACTTC.

This chain joins TRBV7-2 and TRBJ1-1, with a possible D match to TRBD1 (6 bases). V lost 0 bases, J lost 8 bases, and 13 bases lay in between. The CDR3 consists of 14 residues. CDR1 SGHTA and CDR2 FQGNSA come from the germline V gene. CDR3 amino acids: CASSLAAGVTEAFF. The CDR3 DNA follows: TGTGCCAGCAGCTTAGCGGCAGGGGTAACCGAAGCTTTCTTT.

This chain connects TRBV4-1 to TRBJ2-1; 8 nucleotides line up with TRBD1. Looked up from germline, CDR1 is MGHRA and CDR2 is YSYEKL. The junction had 5 bases not matched to a gene; V was cut back by 3 bases and J by 4 bases. The CDR3 sequence is 15 residues long. The chain's CDR3 is CASSQGQVAYNEQFF. As DNA, the CDR3 is TGCGCCAGCAGCCAGGGACAGGTAGCTTACAATGAGCAGTTCTTC.

The rearrangement joins TRBV2 to TRBJ2-1; TRBD2 matches at 15 bases. The CDR3 extends over 16 amino acids. Germline assignment: CDR1 SNHLY and CDR2 FYNNEI. V shed 5 bases, J shed 9 bases, and the junction held 8 bases outside the gene matches. CDR3: CASSTGLAGGVGEQFF. Written as DNA, the CDR3 is TGTGCCAGCAGTACGGGACTAGCGGGGGGAGTTGGTGAGCAGTTCTTC. The full variable domain, rest sourced from reference TRBV2 and TRBJ2-1, is EPEVTQTPSHQVTQMGQEVILRCVPISNHLYFYWYRQILGQKVEFLVSFYNNEISEKSEIFDDQFSVERPDGSNFTLKIRSTKLEDSAMYFCASSTGLAGGVGEQFFGPGTRLTVL.

CDR3 in DNA: TGCGCCAGCAGCTCCGGACAGGCGAACACTGAAGCTTTCTTT. This translates into CASSSGQANTEAFF. This chain joins TRBV5-1 and TRBJ1-1; 7 bases fit TRBD1. Germline values: CDR1 SGHRS, CDR2 YFSETQ. CDR3 length equals 14 residues. Trimming at V came to 3 bases and at J to 1 base, leaving 3 bases not matched to a gene.

The chain couples TRBV19 to TRBJ1-5, with no clear D. V lost 0 bases to trimming and J lost 0 bases, with 15 bases between them. The CDR3 consists of 18 residues. Germline lookup yields CDR1 LNHDA and CDR2 SQIVND (reference sequence). CDR3 nucleotides: TGTGCCAGTAGTATAGATTTCGACAACTTGTATAGCAATCAGCCCCAGCATTTT. Residues: CASSIDFDNLYSNQPQHF.

This chain links TRBV5-6 with TRBJ1-2; D is perhaps TRBD1 (6 bases). The CDR3 covers 13 residues. The germline V gene encodes CDR1 SGHDT and CDR2 YYEEEE. Deletions cut 4 bases from V and 5 bases from J, with 12 bases between. CDR3 in amino acids: CASSPWGLYGYTF. The CDR3 DNA follows: TGTGCCAGCAGCCCCTGGGGGCTTTATGGCTACACCTTC.

The CDR3 sequence is CASSISSGQNNQPQHF. The DNA for the CDR3 is TGTGCCAGTAGTATAAGCAGTGGACAGAACAATCAGCCCCAGCATTTT. The chain recombines TRBV19 with TRBJ1-5; weak D call: TRBD1 (6 bases). Germline V gives CDR1 LNHDA, CDR2 SQIVND (reference sequence). The CDR3 is 16 residues long. V lost 2 bases, J lost 3 bases, and 14 bases lay in between. Together with reference TRBV19 and TRBJ1-5, the CDR3 gives the full variable domain: DGGITQSPKYLFRKEGQNVTLSCEQNLNHDAMYWYRQDPGQGLRLIYYSQIVNDFQKGDIAEGYSVSREKKESFPLTVTSAQKNPTAFYLCASSISSGQNNQPQHFGDGTRLSIL.

This clone turned up a few times. The V gene is TRBV11-3, the J gene TRBJ2-3, with D perhaps TRBD2 (6 bases). Per germline, CDR1 SGHNT and CDR2 YENEEA. The CDR3 spans 16 residues. Trimming pared 8 bases from V and 2 bases from J, leaving 20 bases between. The CDR3 sequence: CASSNPGWGDTDTQYF. CDR3 coding DNA: TGTGCCAGCTCTAATCCGGGATGGGGGGACACAGATACGCAGTATTTT.

The gene calls are TRBV7-9 and TRBJ2-1; 14 nucleotides match TRBD2. After removal of 4 bases from V and 8 bases from J, the junction contained 4 bases not matched to a gene. Germline V CDR1 and CDR2: SEHNR, FQNEAQ (reference sequence). The CDR3 sequence is 15 residues long. The CDR3 reads CASSWGTSGSYEQFF. CDR3 in DNA: TGTGCCAGCAGCTGGGGGACTAGCGGGAGCTATGAGCAGTTCTTC. The variable domain in full, with the rest retrieved from reference TRBV7-9 and TRBJ2-1, is DTGVSQNPRHKITKRGQNVTFRCDPISEHNRLYWYRQTLGQGPEFLTYFQNEAQLEKSRLLSDRFSAERPKGSFSTLEIQRTEQGDSAMYLCASSWGTSGSYEQFFGPGTRLTVL.

V is TRBV5-1 and J is TRBJ1-2; tentative D call: TRBD1 (6 bases). The CDR3 is 13 residues long. V was cut by 1 base and J by 11 bases, with 15 bases left in between. CDR1 is SGHRS and CDR2 is YFSETQ in the germline V gene. The CDR3, as DNA: TGCGCCAGCAGCTTGATTCGGGCAGGGGAGTACACCTTC. It is translated as CASSLIRAGEYTF.

This chain joins TRBV6-5 and TRBJ1-5, with TRBD1 identical over 7 bases. The CDR3 length is 14 residues. V was clipped by 6 bases and J by 5 bases; unmatched bases: 7. The V gene's germline CDR1 is MNHEY and CDR2 SVGAGI. The CDR3 region has the DNA TGTGCCAGCAGGCCGACAGGGAGTTATCAGCCCCAGCATTTT. It codes for CASRPTGSYQPQHF.

This clone was detected only once. The chain is built from TRBV16 and TRBJ2-7, with TRBD1 identical over 9 bases. This CDR3 is built from 14 residues. CDR1 and CDR2 (germline): KGHSY, FQNENV. J was trimmed by 5 bases and V by 4 bases; bases with no gene match: 6. The CDR3 nucleotides are TGTGCCAGCAGCCGGGGACAGGGTTTGAACGAGCAGTACTTC. Protein product: CASSRGQGLNEQYF.

The V call is TRBV21-1, the J call TRBJ2-7; TRBD1 is the table's D call, not checked against the DNA. TRBV21-1 is listed as a pseudogene. The CDR3 runs to 16 residues. CDR3 coding DNA: TGTGCCAGCAGCTCAACAGGGCTCCCTAGCTCCTACGAGCAGTACTTC. Translated, it gives CASSSTGLPSSYEQYF.

V and J are TRBV7-8 and TRBJ2-3; perhaps TRBD2 as D (5 bases). Germline values: CDR1 SGHVS, CDR2 FQNEAQ. The ends were cut back, 5 bases at V and 4 bases at J, with 16 bases in the middle. CDR3 length: 15 residues. The CDR3 here is CASSRDGLKADTQYF. CDR3 DNA sequence: TGTGCCAGCAGCCGGGATGGGTTAAAGGCAGATACGCAGTATTTT.

CDR3 nucleotide sequence: TGTGCCAGTAGTATTCAGGGGACGGATGAGACCCAGTACTTC. This codes for CASSIQGTDETQYF. The chain links TRBV19 to TRBJ2-5, with D possibly matching TRBD1 (6 bases). The CDR3 spans 14 residues. Germline V gene sequence: CDR1 LNHDA, CDR2 SQIVND (reference sequence). The V end lost 3 bases, the J end lost 5 bases, and 13 bases lay between the germline ends.

This clone was seen once. V usage is TRBV27 and J usage is TRBJ2-2, with TRBD2 identical over 13 bases. V lost 11 bases and J lost 1; bases outside the gene matches: 13. The CDR3 has 18 residues. The V gene's germline CDR1 is MNHEY and CDR2 SMNVEV (reference sequence). Written as DNA, the CDR3 is TGTGCCCCCGGAGCTTCGGGGACTAGCGGGGTGAACACCGGGGAGCTGTTTTTT. This translates into CAPGASGTSGVNTGELFF.